Described below is a single TCR beta chain sequence and its context. Its specificity is unknown. Amounts of 1-10 million cryopreserved PBMC were held in the samples before DNA extraction. Germline assignment: CDR1 SGHNT and CDR2 YYREEE (reference sequence). The CDR3 has 14 amino acids. V was trimmed by 3 bases and J by 0 bases, leaving 8 bases between them. This record belongs to a study of long-term antiretroviral therapy in people with HIV. The study, taken as a whole, reports: The clones with expansion before ART were dominant in the repertoire at all time points. HIV repertoires spanned narrower CDR3 length ranges than controls. From about 2003 to 2017, blood was obtained, possibly while participants received older ART regimens.

Investigators performed immunoSEQ version v3.0 at survey level. Profiling relied on immunoSEQ multiplex PCR, and the TCRdb table lists in-frame clones only, not all of them. The profile shows tens of thousands of clones, roughly 82% of them singletons. J is TRBJ2-3 and V is TRBV5-4; maybe TRBD2 (6 bases). The sequenced sample was unsorted PBMCs, obtained 0.3 years after starting antiretroviral therapy. This TCR was recovered from a man between 50 and 59 years old with HIV. CDR3 nucleotide sequence: TGTGCCAGCAGCTGGGACTTGAGCACAGATACGCAGTATTTT. Its translation: CASSWDLSTDTQYF. Together with reference TRBV5-4 and TRBJ2-3, the CDR3 gives the full variable domain: ETGVTQSPTHLIKTRGQQVTLRCSSQSGHNTVSWYQQALGQGPQFIFQYYREEENGRGNFPPRFSGLQFPNYSSELNVNALELDDSALYLCASSWDLSTDTQYFGPGTRLTVL.